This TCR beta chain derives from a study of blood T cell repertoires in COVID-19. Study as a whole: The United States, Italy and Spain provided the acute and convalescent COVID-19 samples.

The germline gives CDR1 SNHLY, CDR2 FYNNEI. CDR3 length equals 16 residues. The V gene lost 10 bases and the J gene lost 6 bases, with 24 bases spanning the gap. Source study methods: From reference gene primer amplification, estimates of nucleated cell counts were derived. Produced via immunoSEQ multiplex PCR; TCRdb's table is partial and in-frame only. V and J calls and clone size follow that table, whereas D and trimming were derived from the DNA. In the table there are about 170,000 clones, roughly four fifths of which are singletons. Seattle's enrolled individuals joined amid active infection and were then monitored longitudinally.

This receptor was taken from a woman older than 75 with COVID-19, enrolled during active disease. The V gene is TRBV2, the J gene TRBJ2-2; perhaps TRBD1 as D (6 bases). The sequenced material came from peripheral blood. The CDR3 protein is CATSWTRSGAAGELFF. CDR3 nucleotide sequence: TGTGCCACTTCCTGGACGCGTTCAGGGGCAGCCGGGGAGCTGTTTTTT. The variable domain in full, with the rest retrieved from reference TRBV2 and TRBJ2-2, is EPEVTQTPSHQVTQMGQEVILRCVPISNHLYFYWYRQILGQKVEFLVSFYNNEISEKSEIFDDQFSVERPDGSNFTLKIRSTKLEDSAMYFCATSWTRSGAAGELFFGEGSRLTVL.